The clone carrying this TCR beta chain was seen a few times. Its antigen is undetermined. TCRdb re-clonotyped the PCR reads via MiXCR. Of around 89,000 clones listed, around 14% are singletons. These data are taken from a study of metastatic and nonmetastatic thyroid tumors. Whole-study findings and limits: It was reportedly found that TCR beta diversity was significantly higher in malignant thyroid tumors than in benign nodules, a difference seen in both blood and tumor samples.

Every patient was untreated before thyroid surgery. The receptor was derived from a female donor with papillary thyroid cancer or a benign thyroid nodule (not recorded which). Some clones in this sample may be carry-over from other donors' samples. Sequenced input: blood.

CDR3 residues: CASREDRLISTDTQYF. The DNA of the CDR3 is TGTGCCAGCAGGGAGGACAGACTAATAAGCACAGATACGCAGTATTTT. This sequence joins TRBV12-3 or TRBV12-4 and TRBJ2-3; D may be TRBD1 (6 bases). Deletions cut 6 bases from V and 0 bases from J, with 16 bases between. The CDR3 loop spans 16 amino acids.